Shown below are 20 T cell receptor beta chains from a single sample sequenced in a study of radiation and T cells in renal cell carcinoma. Assay used: immunoSEQ multiplex PCR; TCRdb lists only in-frame clones, some missing. The sample lists 40,000 to 50,000 clones, roughly 80% seen once, with roughly 33% in the top ten. Regarding time point: baseline pretreatment blood. Regarding treatment: 15 Gy SBRT to primary tumor, nephrectomy 4 weeks later. Sequencing was performed on blood, taken from a patient whose treatment included radiotherapy and nephrectomy. All receptors come from an older woman with renal cell carcinoma.

This chain links TRBV10-1 with TRBJ2-3; D gene ambiguous. The CDR3 sequence is 13 residues long. Germline V CDR1 and CDR2: WNHNN, SYGVQD (reference sequence). Deletions cut 3 bases from V and 6 bases from J, with 10 bases between. Here the CDR3 DNA reads TGCGCCAGCAGTGAAAGGTTCATGGATACGCAGTATTTT. It is translated as CASSERFMDTQYF.

This sequence joins TRBV7-6 and TRBJ2-5; D is uncertain. This CDR3 contains 14 residues. The germline gives CDR1 SGHVS, CDR2 FNYEAQ. The V end lost 0 bases, the J end lost 1 base, and 6 bases lay between the germline ends. CDR3 sequence: CASSLATVQETQYF. Here the CDR3 DNA reads TGTGCCAGCAGCTTAGCTACGGTCCAAGAGACCCAGTACTTC.

The chain employs TRBV10-3 and TRBJ2-6; the D gene is possibly TRBD1 (7 bases). Germline CDR1 and CDR2: ENHRY and SYGVKD. The V end was cut by 8 bases, the J end by 0 bases, with 14 bases between. This CDR3 is 16 amino acids long. The CDR3 DNA reads as TGTGCCATCCGCGGGGACAGTGGCTCTGGGGCCAACGTCCTGACTTTC. As protein: CAIRGDSGSGANVLTF.

The chain recombines TRBV10-2 with TRBJ2-3, with TRBD2 matching over 8 bases. J gave up 8 bases and V 8 bases, and 18 bases lay outside the gene matches. Germline CDR1 reads WSHSY; CDR2 reads SAAADI. This CDR3 spans 16 amino acids. CDR3 protein: CASSNPLAGSEGTQYF. CDR3 DNA sequence: TGCGCCAGCTCTAACCCCCTAGCGGGCTCGGAGGGTACGCAGTATTTT.

The chain has TRBV19 and TRBJ2-1; 11 bases agree with TRBD2. Per germline, CDR1 LNHDA and CDR2 SQIVND (reference sequence). This CDR3 has 16 residues. V shed 5 bases, J shed 5 bases, and the junction held 8 bases outside the gene matches. CDR3 nucleotides: TGTGCCAGTAGTCCCCCTCCTAGCGGGGGGCACAATGAGCAGTTCTTC. The encoded protein is CASSPPPSGGHNEQFF. Using reference TRBV19 and TRBJ2-1 for the parts outside the CDR3, the full variable domain is DGGITQSPKYLFRKEGQNVTLSCEQNLNHDAMYWYRQDPGQGLRLIYYSQIVNDFQKGDIAEGYSVSREKKESFPLTVTSAQKNPTAFYLCASSPPPSGGHNEQFFGPGTRLTVL.

The chain's CDR3 is CASSLRGGPDTQYF. The CDR3 DNA follows: TGTGCCAGCAGCTTGCGGGGGGGCCCAGATACGCAGTATTTT. The chain recombines TRBV7-9 with TRBJ2-3, with 9 bases lining up with TRBD2. Losses at the gene ends were 3 bases for V and 4 bases for J; bases not matched to a gene: 2. CDR1 and CDR2 (germline): SEHNR, FQNEAQ (reference sequence). The CDR3 has 14 residues.

The rearrangement uses TRBV6-6 and TRBJ1-3, with a tentative D call TRBD1 (6 bases). Trimming removed 2 bases at V and 4 bases at J, with 9 bases between. This CDR3 comprises 14 residues. Germline V gene data show CDR1 as MNHNY and CDR2 as SVGAGI (reference sequence). The DNA for the CDR3 is TGTGCCAGCAGTTACGGGACAACCGGAAACACCATATATTTT. It yields the protein CASSYGTTGNTIYF.

In regard to this clone: One junction end disagrees with the germline gene, perhaps due to a read error. The chain recombines TRBV6-5 with TRBJ1-1, with a possible D match to TRBD1 (6 bases). This CDR3 has 15 amino acids. Germline CDR1 and CDR2: MNHEY and SVGAGI. As DNA, the CDR3 is TGTGCCAGCAGCTACTCAGGGGAGGCGGACACTGAAGCTTTCTTT. Protein product: CASSYSGEADTEAFF.

The CDR3 coding sequence is TGTGCCAGCAGTTACTCGGGGGACGGGAACTATGGCTACACCTTC. Its translation is CASSYSGDGNYGYTF. V usage is TRBV6-5 and J usage is TRBJ1-2; TRBD1 is a possible D gene (5 bases). Germline CDR1 MNHEY, CDR2 SVGAGI. CDR3 length: 15 amino acids. Trimming removed 0 bases from V and 2 bases from J, with 10 bases in between.

This clone was detected a few times. The chain recombines TRBV10-3 with TRBJ2-1, with D tentatively TRBD2 (6 bases). Germline V gene data show CDR1 as ENHRY and CDR2 as SYGVKD. The ends were cut back, 2 bases at V and 1 base at J, with 15 bases in the middle. CDR3 size: 17 residues. The CDR3 loop is CAISEPPTGTSYNEQFF. The CDR3 bases are TGTGCCATCAGTGAGCCCCCAACCGGGACTTCCTACAATGAGCAGTTCTTC.

The rearrangement uses TRBV5-4 and TRBJ1-1; unclear D gene. CDR1 is SGHNT and CDR2 is YYREEE in the germline V gene (reference sequence). V gave up 2 bases and J gave up 3 bases, with 5 bases separating them. The CDR3 loop spans 12 amino acids. The CDR3 loop is CASSLRDTEAFF. The DNA for the CDR3 is TGTGCCAGCAGCTTAAGGGACACTGAAGCTTTCTTT.

CDR3 in DNA: TGTGCCAGCGCCCTGGACAGACAAGCAGGGCAGCCCCAGCATTTT. Translation: CASALDRQAGQPQHF. The V call is TRBV2, the J call TRBJ1-5, with a tentative D call TRBD1 (6 bases). Germline lookup yields CDR1 SNHLY and CDR2 FYNNEI. Trimming pared 8 bases from V and 7 bases from J, leaving 21 bases between. The CDR3 spans 15 residues.

As regards this clone: A junction boundary mismatches the germline segment, possibly from a read error. The chain is built from TRBV30 and TRBJ1-4; 11 bases agree with TRBD1. The V gene's germline CDR1 is GTSNPN and CDR2 SVGIG (reference sequence). This CDR3 contains 13 residues. CDR3 DNA: TGTGCCTGGAGGGGTGGACAGGGGGCACCGATCGTTTTT. Translated, it gives CAWRGGQGAPIVF.

This clone came up a few times. The chain joins TRBV6-1 to TRBJ2-2, with a possible D match to TRBD1 (5 bases). Looked up from germline, CDR1 is MNHNS and CDR2 is SASEGT. Trimming pared 8 bases from V and 3 bases from J, leaving 13 bases between. There are 14 residues in the CDR3. The CDR3 coding sequence is TGTGCCAGCCACCGACAGCCGGACACCGGGGAGCTGTTTTTT. It yields the protein CASHRQPDTGELFF.

J is TRBJ1-1 and V is TRBV29-1; the match to TRBD1 covers 12 bases. The J segment lost 8 bases and the V segment lost 7 bases, leaving 8 bases of the junction unmatched. CDR1 and CDR2 from the germline V gene are SQVTM and ANQGSEA. The CDR3 has 13 amino acids. The DNA of the CDR3 is TGCAGCGGACTGGGACAGGGGGCATTGGAAGCTTTCTTT. This gives the protein CSGLGQGALEAFF.

This chain uses TRBV7-9 with TRBJ2-5, with D maybe TRBD1 (5 bases). CDR3 length: 13 amino acids. In germline, CDR1 is SEHNR, CDR2 FQNEAQ (reference sequence). Trimming took 5 bases from V and 0 from J, leaving 7 bases between them. The CDR3 loop is CASSLDNQETQYF. The CDR3 DNA sequence: TGTGCCAGCAGCCTGGACAACCAAGAGACCCAGTACTTC.

V and J are TRBV7-9 and TRBJ2-3, with 13 nucleotides matching TRBD2. The CDR3 spans 19 residues. The V gene's germline CDR1 is SEHNR and CDR2 FQNEAQ (reference sequence). V was clipped by 5 bases and J by 2 bases; unmatched bases: 13. Here the CDR3 reads CASSPQTSGRTPLTDTQYF. The CDR3 nucleotides are TGTGCCAGCAGCCCCCAGACTAGCGGGAGGACTCCGCTCACAGATACGCAGTATTTT.

This clone has only one observation. The chain joins TRBV6-6 to TRBJ1-4, with 8 bases aligning to TRBD1. Per germline, CDR1 MNHNY and CDR2 SVGAGI (reference sequence). J gave up 8 bases and V 4 bases, and 6 bases lay outside the gene matches. The CDR3 is 14 residues long. The chain's CDR3 is CASSSRQGNEKLFF. The CDR3 DNA follows: TGTGCCAGCAGTTCCCGACAGGGGAACGAAAAACTGTTTTTT.

V and J are TRBV5-1 and TRBJ2-5; a possible D gene is TRBD2 (6 bases). V shed 4 bases and J shed 4 bases, with 17 bases lying between them. The germline V gene encodes CDR1 SGHRS and CDR2 YFSETQ. The CDR3 totals 15 residues. Here the CDR3 reads CASSPAGGVGETQYF. CDR3 sequence (DNA): TGCGCCAGCAGCCCGGCGGGCGGGGTCGGAGAGACCCAGTACTTC.

In DNA, the CDR3 is TGTGCCAGCTCACCCCTGAATGAAGAGGATGAAAAACTGTTTTTT. Amino acid sequence: CASSPLNEEDEKLFF. The genes are TRBV18 and TRBJ1-4; D gene uncertain. This CDR3 spans 15 amino acids. Germline V lookup: CDR1 KGHSH, CDR2 LQKENI. The germline V and J ends were trimmed by 3 bases and 6 bases, with 14 bases remaining between them.